What follows are 20 T cell receptor beta chains derived from one specimen sequenced in a study of blood T cell repertoires in COVID-19. Using immunoSEQ multiplex PCR, the repertoire was profiled, and TCRdb retains in-frame clones only, with some absent. Of some 58,000 clones in the sample, around nine tenths were seen once. Sequencing was carried out using peripheral blood. Receptors originate from a man aged 50-60 years with acute or convalescent COVID-19.

The gene calls are TRBV7-8 and TRBJ1-1; weak D call: TRBD1 (6 bases). V was clipped by 5 bases and J by 1 base, with 14 bases between them. CDR3 size: 15 residues. Germline V gives CDR1 SGHVS, CDR2 FQNEAQ. The CDR3 DNA reads as TGTGCCAGCAGCAACGCGGGGGGCCCGAACACTGAAGCTTTCTTT. This codes for CASSNAGGPNTEAFF.

This clone appeared once. The V gene is TRBV4-2, the J gene TRBJ2-3; 8 bases align to TRBD2. The CDR3 is 17 amino acids. Unmatched junction bases numbered 7, after V lost 1 base and J lost 1 base. Germline loops: CDR1 LGHNA, CDR2 YNFKEQ. The CDR3 bases are TGTGCCAGCAGCCAAGTTCGAGCGGGGGAGGGCACAGATACGCAGTATTTT. Translated: CASSQVRAGEGTDTQYF.

This chain uses TRBV4-1 with TRBJ2-7; TRBD2 matches 8 bases. The junction had 4 bases not matched to a gene; V was cut back by 0 bases and J by 3 bases. CDR1 MGHRA and CDR2 YSYEKL come from the germline V gene. The CDR3 runs to 15 residues. The CDR3, as DNA: TGCGCCAGCAGCCAAGATTGGACTAGCAGCTACGAGCAGTACTTC. It codes for CASSQDWTSSYEQYF.

This sequence joins TRBV5-1 and TRBJ2-5; 11 nucleotides agree with TRBD2. Germline loops: CDR1 SGHRS, CDR2 YFSETQ. The V segment lost 5 bases and the J segment 5 bases; nucleotides outside the gene matches: 2. The CDR3 is 13 amino acids. The CDR3 coding sequence is TGCGCCAGCAGTTTAGCGGGAGGGGAGACCCAGTACTTC. Translated, it gives CASSLAGGETQYF. Full variable domain (rest looked up from reference TRBV5-1 and TRBJ2-5): KAGVTQTPRYLIKTRGQQVTLSCSPISGHRSVSWYQQTPGQGLQFLFEYFSETQRNKGNFPGRFSGRQFSNSRSEMNVSTLELGDSALYLCASSLAGGETQYFGPGTRLLVL.

CDR3 nucleotide sequence: TGTGCCAGCAGCTTAGGGCGGGGTTTGGGAGATACGCAGTATTTT. Encoded protein: CASSLGRGLGDTQYF. The V and J genes are TRBV11-1 and TRBJ2-3, with a weak D call TRBD2 (6 bases). Germline values: CDR1 SGHAT, CDR2 FQDESV (reference sequence). This CDR3 contains 15 residues. V was cut by 1 base and J by 5 bases, with 13 bases left in between.

J is TRBJ1-2 and V is TRBV10-3; D gene unclear. CDR1 ENHRY and CDR2 SYGVKD come from the germline V gene. Trimming took 2 bases from V and 8 from J, leaving 15 bases between them. The CDR3 is 14 residues long. For the CDR3, the DNA is TGTGCCATCAGTGAGGGAAGGGAGGTCGGGGGCTACACCTTC. It is translated as CAISEGREVGGYTF.

CDR3 amino acids: CASSSSRDRVSPLHF. The DNA for the CDR3 is TGTGCCAGCAGCTCCTCCCGGGACAGGGTTTCACCCCTCCACTTT. The J gene is TRBJ1-6, the V gene TRBV5-5; 9 bases line up with TRBD1. The length of the CDR3 is 15 residues. V shed 3 bases and J 9 bases; nucleotides not matched to a gene: 7. The germline V gene has CDR1 SGHKS and CDR2 YYEKEE (reference sequence).

The chain couples TRBV7-9 to TRBJ1-6, with D hard to call. This CDR3 is built from 15 residues. The V and J ends lost 1 base and 9 bases respectively, with 13 bases between them. Germline values: CDR1 SEHNR, CDR2 FQNEAQ (reference sequence). The CDR3 sequence: CASSLEAPDISPLHF. The CDR3 DNA reads TGTGCCAGCAGCTTAGAGGCCCCCGACATTTCACCCCTCCACTTT.

The chain links TRBV5-1 to TRBJ1-1; possibly TRBD1 for D (6 bases). Per germline, CDR1 SGHRS and CDR2 YFSETQ. This CDR3 has 13 residues. Trimming removed 1 base from V and 6 bases from J, with 10 bases in between. DNA of the CDR3: TGCGCCAGCAGCTTGTCCGGGACACCTGAAGCTTTCTTT. This encodes CASSLSGTPEAFF.

The chain uses TRBV21-1 and TRBJ1-1; the D call in the table, TRBD1, was not verified against the DNA. TRBV21-1 represents a pseudogene. The CDR3 loop spans 15 amino acids. CDR3 sequence reads: CASSTSGQKNTEAFF. CDR3 sequence (DNA): TGTGCCAGCAGCACCTCCGGACAGAAGAACACTGAAGCTTTCTTT.

V is TRBV5-4 and J is TRBJ2-7; D ambiguous. V lost 1 base and J 0 bases, leaving 11 bases between the germline ends. Germline assignment: CDR1 SGHNT and CDR2 YYREEE (reference sequence). The CDR3 is made up of 15 amino acids. The CDR3 spells CASSLIKAGSYEQYF. CDR3 nucleotide sequence: TGTGCCAGCAGCTTGATCAAGGCAGGCTCCTACGAGCAGTACTTC.

The chain uses TRBV29-1 and TRBJ2-5; weak D call: TRBD1 (5 bases). The CDR3 has 13 amino acids. Germline CDR1 and CDR2: SQVTM and ANQGSEA. V lost 1 base to trimming and J lost 5 bases, with 11 bases between them. This CDR3 reads CSVEAQGLETQYF. CDR3 in DNA: TGCAGCGTTGAAGCCCAGGGCTTGGAGACCCAGTACTTC. The variable domain in full, with the rest retrieved from reference TRBV29-1 and TRBJ2-5, is SAVISQKPSRDICQRGTSLTIQCQVDSQVTMMFWYRQQPGQSLTLIATANQGSEATYESGFVIDKFPISRPNLTFSTLTVSNMSPEDSSIYLCSVEAQGLETQYFGPGTRLLVL.

In DNA form, the CDR3 reads TGTGCCAGCAGCTTAGACAGGGGGAGAGGAAACACCATATATTTT. It encodes CASSLDRGRGNTIYF. The chain joins TRBV7-6 to TRBJ1-3; 8 bases line up with TRBD1. J lost 4 bases, V lost 1 base, and 3 bases had no gene match. The V gene's germline CDR1 is SGHVS and CDR2 FNYEAQ. There are 15 residues in the CDR3.

This chain links TRBV19 with TRBJ1-2, with D possibly TRBD1 on 6 matching bases. Between the trimmed V and J ends, which lost 4 bases and 4 bases, there was a span of 13 bases. Germline V CDR1 and CDR2: LNHDA, SQIVND (reference sequence). This CDR3 is built from 14 residues. The CDR3 spells CASSTGEKGYGYTF. As DNA, the CDR3 is TGTGCCAGTAGTACAGGGGAAAAGGGCTATGGCTACACCTTC.

The chain is built from TRBV6-1 and TRBJ1-2; D ambiguous. Germline lookup yields CDR1 MNHNS and CDR2 SASEGT. This CDR3 comprises 13 residues. Trimming took 1 base from V and 4 from J, leaving 7 bases between them. The CDR3, as DNA: TGTGCCAGCAGTGAAGGTGACTCCTATGGCTACACCTTC. Encoded protein: CASSEGDSYGYTF.

The chain has TRBV9 and TRBJ1-3; D unresolved. The CDR3 runs to 13 residues. Trimming shortened V by 7 bases and J by 0 bases, and 8 bases separated the two germline ends. Germline V gene lookup returns CDR1 SGDLS and CDR2 YYNGEE. This chain's CDR3 is CASGTSSGNTIYF. In nucleotides, the CDR3 is TGTGCCAGCGGTACAAGCTCTGGAAACACCATATATTTT. Variable domain in full (rest from reference TRBV9 and TRBJ1-3): DSGVTQTPKHLITATGQRVTLRCSPRSGDLSVYWYQQSLDQGLQFLIQYYNGEERAKGNILERFSAQQFPDLHSELNLSSLELGDSALYFCASGTSSGNTIYFGEGSWLTVV.

The genes are TRBV20-1 and TRBJ2-3; the D gene is possibly TRBD2 (6 bases). Germline CDR1 reads DFQATT; CDR2 reads SNEGSKA (reference sequence). The CDR3 has 15 residues. V lost 3 bases, J lost 2 bases, and 15 bases lay in between. The CDR3 nucleotides read TGCAGTGCTAGTTTAGCTCTAGCGCCCACAGATACGCAGTATTTT. As protein: CSASLALAPTDTQYF.

This sequence joins TRBV4-1 and TRBJ2-7; the D gene is possibly TRBD1 (5 bases). Germline CDR1 is MGHRA and CDR2 is YSYEKL. The V end lost 1 base, the J end lost 6 bases, and 16 bases lay between the germline ends. This CDR3 is built from 15 residues. CDR3 sequence reads: CASSQVGWGVREQYF. In nucleotides, the CDR3 is TGCGCCAGCAGCCAAGTGGGGTGGGGCGTACGCGAGCAGTACTTC.

This clone has just one count. The chain couples TRBV5-4 to TRBJ1-2; 8 positions match TRBD1. From germline, CDR1 is SGHNT and CDR2 YYREEE (reference sequence). The ends lost 5 bases at V and 4 bases at J; junction bases unmatched: 4. This CDR3 has 13 residues. This chain's CDR3 is CASRRTGSYGYTF. The CDR3 region has the DNA TGTGCCAGCAGAAGGACAGGGAGCTATGGCTACACCTTC.

The chain joins TRBV7-6 to TRBJ2-2; D might be TRBD2 (6 bases). Trimming took 5 bases from V and 1 from J, leaving 26 bases between them. This CDR3 is 20 amino acids long. Germline values: CDR1 SGHVS, CDR2 FNYEAQ. CDR3 DNA: TGTGCCAGCAGCCTGAACCTAGGGACTGCACTTAGTGTGAACACCGGGGAGCTGTTTTTT. This gives the protein CASSLNLGTALSVNTGELFF.